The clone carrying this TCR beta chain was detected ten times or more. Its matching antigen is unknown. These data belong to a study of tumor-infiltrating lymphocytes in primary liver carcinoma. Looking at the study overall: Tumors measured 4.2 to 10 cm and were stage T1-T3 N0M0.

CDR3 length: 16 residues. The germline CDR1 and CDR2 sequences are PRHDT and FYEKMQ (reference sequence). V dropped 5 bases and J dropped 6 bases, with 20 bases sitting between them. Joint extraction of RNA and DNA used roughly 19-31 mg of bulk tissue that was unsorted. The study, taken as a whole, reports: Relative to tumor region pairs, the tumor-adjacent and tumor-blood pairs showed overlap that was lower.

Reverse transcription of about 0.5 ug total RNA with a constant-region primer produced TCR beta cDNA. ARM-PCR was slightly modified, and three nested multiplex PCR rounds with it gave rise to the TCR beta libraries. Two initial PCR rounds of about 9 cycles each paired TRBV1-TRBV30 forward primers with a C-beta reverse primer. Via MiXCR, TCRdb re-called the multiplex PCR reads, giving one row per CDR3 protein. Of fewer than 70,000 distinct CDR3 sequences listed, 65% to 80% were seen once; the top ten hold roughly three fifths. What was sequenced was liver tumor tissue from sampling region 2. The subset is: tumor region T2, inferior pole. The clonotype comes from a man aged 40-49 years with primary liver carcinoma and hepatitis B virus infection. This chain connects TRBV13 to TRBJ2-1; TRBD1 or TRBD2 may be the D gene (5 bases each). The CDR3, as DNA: TGTGCCAGCAGCGTCCAGGGACCCCGAACGGGCAATGAGCAGTTCTTC. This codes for CASSVQGPRTGNEQFF.